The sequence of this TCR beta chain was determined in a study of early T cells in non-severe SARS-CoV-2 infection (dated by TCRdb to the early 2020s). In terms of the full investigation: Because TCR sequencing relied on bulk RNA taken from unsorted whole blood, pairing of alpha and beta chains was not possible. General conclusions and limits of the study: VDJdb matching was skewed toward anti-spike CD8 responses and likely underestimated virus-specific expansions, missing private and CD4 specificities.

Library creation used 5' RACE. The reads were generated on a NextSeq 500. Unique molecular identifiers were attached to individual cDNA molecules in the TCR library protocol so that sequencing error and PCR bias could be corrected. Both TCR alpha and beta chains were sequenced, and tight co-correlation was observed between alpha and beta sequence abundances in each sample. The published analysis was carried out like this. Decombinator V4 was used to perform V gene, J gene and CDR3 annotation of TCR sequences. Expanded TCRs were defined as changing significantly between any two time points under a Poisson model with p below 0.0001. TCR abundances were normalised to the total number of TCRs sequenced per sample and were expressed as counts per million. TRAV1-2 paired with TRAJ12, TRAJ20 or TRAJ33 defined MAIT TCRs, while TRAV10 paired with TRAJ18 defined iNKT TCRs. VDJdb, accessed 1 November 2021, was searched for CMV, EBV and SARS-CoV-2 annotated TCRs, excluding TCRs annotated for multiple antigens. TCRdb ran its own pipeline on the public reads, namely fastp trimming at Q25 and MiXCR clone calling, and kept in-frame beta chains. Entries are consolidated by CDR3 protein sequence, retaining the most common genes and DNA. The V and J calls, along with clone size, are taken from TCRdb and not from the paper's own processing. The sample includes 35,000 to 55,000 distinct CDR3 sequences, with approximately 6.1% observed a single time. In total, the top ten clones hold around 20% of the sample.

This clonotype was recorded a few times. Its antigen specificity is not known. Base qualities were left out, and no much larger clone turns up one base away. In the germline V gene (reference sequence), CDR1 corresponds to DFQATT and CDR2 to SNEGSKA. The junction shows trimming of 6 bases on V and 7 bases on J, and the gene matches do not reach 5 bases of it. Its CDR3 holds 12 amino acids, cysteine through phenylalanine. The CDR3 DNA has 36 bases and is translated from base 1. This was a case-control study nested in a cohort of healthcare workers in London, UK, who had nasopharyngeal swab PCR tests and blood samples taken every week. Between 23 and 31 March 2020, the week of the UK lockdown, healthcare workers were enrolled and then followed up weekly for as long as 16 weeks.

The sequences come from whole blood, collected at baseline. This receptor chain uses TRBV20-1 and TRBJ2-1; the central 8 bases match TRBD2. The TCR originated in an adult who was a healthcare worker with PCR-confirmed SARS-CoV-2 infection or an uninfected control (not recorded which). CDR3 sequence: CSAAGEWNEQFF. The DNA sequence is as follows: TGCAGTGCAGCGGGAGAATGGAATGAGCAGTTCTTC.